The present entry profiles one T cell receptor beta chain with its context. Clones were read by immunoSEQ multiplex PCR, and TCRdb kept only the in-frame ones, dropping some. The sample has 150,000 to 200,000 clones, approximately 86% seen once. V was shortened by 1 base and J by 3 bases, with 14 bases between the two germline ends. CDR1 SGHNT and CDR2 YENEEA come from the germline V gene. The CDR3 contains 16 residues. The sample comes from a study of cytomegalovirus exposure and HLA in healthy donors. The sequencing sample was made of PBMCs. V usage is TRBV11-3 and J usage is TRBJ2-3; perhaps TRBD2 as D (5 bases). This clonotype originated in a young man in good health and CMV-seropositive. The CDR3 is CASSLVVSRGTDTQYF. In nucleotides, the CDR3 is TGTGCCAGCAGCTTAGTTGTCAGCCGAGGGACAGATACGCAGTATTTT.